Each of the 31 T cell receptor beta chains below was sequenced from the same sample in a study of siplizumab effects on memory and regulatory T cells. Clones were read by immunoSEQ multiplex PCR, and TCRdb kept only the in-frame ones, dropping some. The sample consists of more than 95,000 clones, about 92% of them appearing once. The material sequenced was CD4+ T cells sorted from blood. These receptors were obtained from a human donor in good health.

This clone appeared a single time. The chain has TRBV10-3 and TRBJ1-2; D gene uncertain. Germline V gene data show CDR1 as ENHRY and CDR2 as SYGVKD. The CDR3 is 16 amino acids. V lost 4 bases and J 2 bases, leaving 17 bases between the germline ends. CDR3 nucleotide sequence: TGTGCCATCAGTGTTCCGGTTGGGTCAAGGAACTATGGCTACACCTTC. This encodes CAISVPVGSRNYGYTF.

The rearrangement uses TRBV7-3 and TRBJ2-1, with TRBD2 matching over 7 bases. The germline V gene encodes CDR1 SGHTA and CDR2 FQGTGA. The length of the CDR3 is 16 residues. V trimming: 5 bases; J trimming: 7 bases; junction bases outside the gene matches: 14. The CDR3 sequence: CASSPFSGRPGNEQFF. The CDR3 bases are TGTGCCAGCAGCCCTTTTAGCGGGCGCCCAGGTAATGAGCAGTTCTTC.

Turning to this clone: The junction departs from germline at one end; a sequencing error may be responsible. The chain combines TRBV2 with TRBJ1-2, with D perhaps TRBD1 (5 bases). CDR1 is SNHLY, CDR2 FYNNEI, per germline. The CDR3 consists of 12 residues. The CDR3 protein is CASSEAEGTGPF. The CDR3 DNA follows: TGTGCCAGCAGTGAAGCTGAGGGGACCGGCCCCTTC.

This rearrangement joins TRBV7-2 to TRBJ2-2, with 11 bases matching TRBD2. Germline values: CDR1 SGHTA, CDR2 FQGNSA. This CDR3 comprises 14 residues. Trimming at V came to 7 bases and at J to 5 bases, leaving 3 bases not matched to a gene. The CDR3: CASTTSGTTGELFF. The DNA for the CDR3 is TGTGCCAGCACGACTAGCGGGACAACCGGGGAGCTGTTTTTT.

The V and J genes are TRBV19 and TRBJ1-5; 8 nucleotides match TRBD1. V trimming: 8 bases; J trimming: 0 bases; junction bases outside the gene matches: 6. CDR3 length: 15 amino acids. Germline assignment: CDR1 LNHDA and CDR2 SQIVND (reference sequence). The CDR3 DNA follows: TGTGCCAGTTCCGGGACAGGAGGTAGCAATCAGCCCCAGCATTTT. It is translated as CASSGTGGSNQPQHF.

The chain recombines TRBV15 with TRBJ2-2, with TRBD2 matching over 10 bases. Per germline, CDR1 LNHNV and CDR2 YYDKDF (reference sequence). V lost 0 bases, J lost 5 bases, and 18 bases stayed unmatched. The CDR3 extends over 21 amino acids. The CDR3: CATSRDHLASGRITSTGELFF. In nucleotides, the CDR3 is TGTGCCACCAGCAGAGATCATCTGGCTAGCGGGAGAATTACGAGTACCGGGGAGCTGTTTTTT.

CDR3 in DNA: TGTGCCAGCAGCTTGGCTAGCGGGAGGGTCGCAGATACGCAGTATTTT. It specifies CASSLASGRVADTQYF. This chain joins TRBV5-4 and TRBJ2-3; 12 bases match TRBD2. This CDR3 region has 16 residues. CDR1 SGHNT and CDR2 YYREEE come from the germline V gene (reference sequence). V was pared by 0 bases and J by 4 bases, with 3 bases of the junction left unmatched. The whole variable domain, remainder taken from reference TRBV5-4 and TRBJ2-3, is ETGVTQSPTHLIKTRGQQVTLRCSSQSGHNTVSWYQQALGQGPQFIFQYYREEENGRGNFPPRFSGLQFPNYSSELNVNALELDDSALYLCASSLASGRVADTQYFGPGTRLTVL.

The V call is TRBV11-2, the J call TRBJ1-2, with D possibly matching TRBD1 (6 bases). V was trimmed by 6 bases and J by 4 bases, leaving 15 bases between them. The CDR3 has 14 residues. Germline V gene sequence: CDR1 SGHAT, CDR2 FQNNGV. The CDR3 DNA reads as TGTGCCAGCAGTTTCGCAGGGGCCAGCTATGGCTACACCTTC. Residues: CASSFAGASYGYTF.

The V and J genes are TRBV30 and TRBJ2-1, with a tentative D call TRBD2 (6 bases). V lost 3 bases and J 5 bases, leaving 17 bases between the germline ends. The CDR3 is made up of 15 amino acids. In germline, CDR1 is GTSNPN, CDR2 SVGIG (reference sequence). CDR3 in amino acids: CAWSYAGLVNNEQFF. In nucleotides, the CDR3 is TGTGCCTGGAGCTACGCGGGGCTAGTGAACAATGAGCAGTTCTTC. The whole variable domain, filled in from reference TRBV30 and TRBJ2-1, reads SQTIHQWPATLVQPVGSPLSLECTVEGTSNPNLYWYRQAAGRGLQLLFYSVGIGQISSEVPQNLSASRPQDRQFILSSKKLLLSDSGFYLCAWSYAGLVNNEQFFGPGTRLTVL.

CDR3 sequence reads: CASSSGTEIWTSYTF. The CDR3 bases are TGTGCCAGCAGCTCCGGGACGGAAATATGGACGAGCTACACCTTC. This chain connects TRBV5-6 to TRBJ1-2; TRBD1 is a possible D gene (5 bases). V lost 3 bases to trimming and J lost 9 bases, with 21 bases between them. The CDR3 totals 15 residues. Germline loops: CDR1 SGHDT, CDR2 YYEEEE.

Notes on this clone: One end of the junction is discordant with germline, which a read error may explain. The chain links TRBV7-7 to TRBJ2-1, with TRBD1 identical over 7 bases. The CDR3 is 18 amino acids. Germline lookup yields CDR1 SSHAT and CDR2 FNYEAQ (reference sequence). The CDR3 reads CASSLAPGGTDTYNEQFF. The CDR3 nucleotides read TGTGCTAGCAGCTTAGCCCCAGGGGGTACGGACACCTACAATGAGCAGTTCTTC.

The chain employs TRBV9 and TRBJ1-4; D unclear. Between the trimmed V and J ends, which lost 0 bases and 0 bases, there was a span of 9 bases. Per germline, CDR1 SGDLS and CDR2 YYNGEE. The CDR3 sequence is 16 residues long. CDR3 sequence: CASSVGTMTTNEKLFF. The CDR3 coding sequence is TGTGCCAGCAGCGTAGGAACGATGACAACTAATGAAAAACTGTTTTTT. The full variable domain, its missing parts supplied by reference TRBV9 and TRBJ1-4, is DSGVTQTPKHLITATGQRVTLRCSPRSGDLSVYWYQQSLDQGLQFLIQYYNGEERAKGNILERFSAQQFPDLHSELNLSSLELGDSALYFCASSVGTMTTNEKLFFGSGTQLSVL.

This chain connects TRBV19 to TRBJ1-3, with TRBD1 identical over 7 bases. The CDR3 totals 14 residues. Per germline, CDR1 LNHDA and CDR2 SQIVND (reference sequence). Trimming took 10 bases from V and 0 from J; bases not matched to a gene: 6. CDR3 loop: CATRTGVSGNTIYF. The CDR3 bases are TGTGCCACCCGGACAGGAGTCTCTGGAAACACCATATATTTT.

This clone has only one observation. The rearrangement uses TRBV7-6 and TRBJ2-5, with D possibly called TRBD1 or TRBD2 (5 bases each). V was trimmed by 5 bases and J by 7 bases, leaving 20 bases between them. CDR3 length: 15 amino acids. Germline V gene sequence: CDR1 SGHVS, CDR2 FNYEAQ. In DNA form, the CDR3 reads TGTGCCAGCAGCCAGATGGACGGGACGGTGGTGACCCAGTACTTC. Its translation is CASSQMDGTVVTQYF.

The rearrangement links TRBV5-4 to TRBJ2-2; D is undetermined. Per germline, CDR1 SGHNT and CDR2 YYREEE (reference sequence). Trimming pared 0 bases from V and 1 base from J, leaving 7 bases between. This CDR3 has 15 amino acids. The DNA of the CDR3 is TGTGCCAGCAGCTTGGCGGGCGAGAACACCGGGGAGCTGTTTTTT. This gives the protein CASSLAGENTGELFF.

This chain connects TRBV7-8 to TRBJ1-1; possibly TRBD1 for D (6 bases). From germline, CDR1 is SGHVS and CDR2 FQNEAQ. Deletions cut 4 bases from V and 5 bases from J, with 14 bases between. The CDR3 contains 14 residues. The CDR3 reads CASSSQGRGTEAFF. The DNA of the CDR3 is TGTGCCAGCAGCTCACAGGGACGAGGGACTGAAGCTTTCTTT.

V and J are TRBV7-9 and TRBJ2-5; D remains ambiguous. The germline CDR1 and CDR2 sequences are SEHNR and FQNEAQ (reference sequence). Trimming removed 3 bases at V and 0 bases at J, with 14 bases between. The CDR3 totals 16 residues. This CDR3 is CASSFRQTAHQETQYF. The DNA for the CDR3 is TGTGCCAGCAGCTTCCGGCAGACGGCGCACCAAGAGACCCAGTACTTC.

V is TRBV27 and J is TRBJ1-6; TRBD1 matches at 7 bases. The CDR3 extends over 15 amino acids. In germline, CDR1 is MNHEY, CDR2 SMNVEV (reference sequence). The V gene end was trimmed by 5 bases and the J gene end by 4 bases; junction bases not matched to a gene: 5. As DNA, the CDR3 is TGTGCCAGCAGTCGAGGGACAGTATATAATTCACCCCTCCACTTT. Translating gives CASSRGTVYNSPLHF.

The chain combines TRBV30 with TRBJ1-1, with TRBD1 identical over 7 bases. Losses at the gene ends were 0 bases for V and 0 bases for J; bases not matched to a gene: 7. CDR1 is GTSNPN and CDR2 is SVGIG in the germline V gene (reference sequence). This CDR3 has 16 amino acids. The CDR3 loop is CAWSVGGTVMNTEAFF. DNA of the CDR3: TGTGCCTGGAGTGTAGGGGGGACAGTTATGAACACTGAAGCTTTCTTT.

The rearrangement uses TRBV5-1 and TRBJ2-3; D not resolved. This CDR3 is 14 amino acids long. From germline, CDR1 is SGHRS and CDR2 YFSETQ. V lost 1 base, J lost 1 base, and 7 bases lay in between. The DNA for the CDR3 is TGCGCCAGCAGCTTGTACAGCGGCACAGATACGCAGTATTTT. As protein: CASSLYSGTDTQYF.

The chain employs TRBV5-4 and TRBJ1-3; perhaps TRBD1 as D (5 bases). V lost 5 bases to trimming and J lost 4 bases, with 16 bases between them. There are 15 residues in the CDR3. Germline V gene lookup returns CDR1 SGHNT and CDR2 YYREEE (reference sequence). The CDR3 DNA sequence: TGTGCCAGCAGTCGAGGGGTTGTGGGAGGAAACACCATATATTTT. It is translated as CASSRGVVGGNTIYF.

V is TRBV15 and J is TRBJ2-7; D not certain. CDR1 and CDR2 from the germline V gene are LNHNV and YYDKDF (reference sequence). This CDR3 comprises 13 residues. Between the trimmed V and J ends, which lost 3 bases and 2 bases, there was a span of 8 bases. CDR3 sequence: CATSRDPTYEQYF. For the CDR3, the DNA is TGTGCCACCAGCAGGGACCCGACCTACGAGCAGTACTTC.

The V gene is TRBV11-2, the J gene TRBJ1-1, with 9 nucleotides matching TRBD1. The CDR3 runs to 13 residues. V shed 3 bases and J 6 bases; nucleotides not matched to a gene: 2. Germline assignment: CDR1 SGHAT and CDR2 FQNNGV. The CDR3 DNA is TGTGCCAGCAGCTTGGGGACAGGGCCTGAAGCTTTCTTT. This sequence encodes CASSLGTGPEAFF.

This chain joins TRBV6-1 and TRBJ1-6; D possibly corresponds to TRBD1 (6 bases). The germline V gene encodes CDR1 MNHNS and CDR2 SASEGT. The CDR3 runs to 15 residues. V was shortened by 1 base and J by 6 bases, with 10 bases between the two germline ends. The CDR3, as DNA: TGTGCCAGCAGTGAAGGGGGGCCTGCTAATTCACCCCTCCACTTT. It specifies CASSEGGPANSPLHF.

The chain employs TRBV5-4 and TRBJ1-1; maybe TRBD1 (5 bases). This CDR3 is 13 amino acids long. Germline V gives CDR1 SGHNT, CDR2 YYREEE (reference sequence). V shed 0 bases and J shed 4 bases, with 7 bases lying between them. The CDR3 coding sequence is TGTGCCAGCAGCTTGGTAGGGGCCACTGAAGCTTTCTTT. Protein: CASSLVGATEAFF.

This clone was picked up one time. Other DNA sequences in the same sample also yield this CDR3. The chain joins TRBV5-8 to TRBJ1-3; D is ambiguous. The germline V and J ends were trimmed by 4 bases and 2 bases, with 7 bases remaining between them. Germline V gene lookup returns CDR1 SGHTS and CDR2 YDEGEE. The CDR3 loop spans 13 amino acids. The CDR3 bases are TGTGCCAGCAGCACCGCGGCTGGAAACACCATATATTTT. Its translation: CASSTAAGNTIYF.

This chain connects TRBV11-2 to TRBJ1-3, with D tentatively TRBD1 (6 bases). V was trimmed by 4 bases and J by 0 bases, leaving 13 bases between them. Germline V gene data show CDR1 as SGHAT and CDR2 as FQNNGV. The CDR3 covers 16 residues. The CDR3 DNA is TGTGCCAGCAGCTGGCCGGGGGCCATCTCTGGAAACACCATATATTTT. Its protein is CASSWPGAISGNTIYF.

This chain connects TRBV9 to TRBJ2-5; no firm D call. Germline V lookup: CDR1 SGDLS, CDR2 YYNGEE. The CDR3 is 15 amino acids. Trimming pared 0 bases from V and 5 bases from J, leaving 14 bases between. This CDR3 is CASSVDVGQVETQYF. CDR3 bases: TGTGCCAGCAGCGTAGATGTGGGCCAGGTGGAGACCCAGTACTTC.

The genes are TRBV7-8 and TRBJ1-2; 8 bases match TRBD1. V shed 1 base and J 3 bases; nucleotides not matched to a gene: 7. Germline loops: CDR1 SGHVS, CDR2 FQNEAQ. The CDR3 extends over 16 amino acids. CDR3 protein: CASSLGAGGVDYGYTF. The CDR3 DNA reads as TGTGCCAGCAGCTTAGGGGCAGGGGGCGTCGACTATGGCTACACCTTC.

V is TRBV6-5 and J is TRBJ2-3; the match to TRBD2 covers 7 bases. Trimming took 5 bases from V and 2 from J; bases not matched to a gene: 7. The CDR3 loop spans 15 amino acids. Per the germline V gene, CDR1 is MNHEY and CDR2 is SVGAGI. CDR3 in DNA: TGTGCCAGCAGTGACTTAGCGGGCACCACAGATACGCAGTATTTT. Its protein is CASSDLAGTTDTQYF.

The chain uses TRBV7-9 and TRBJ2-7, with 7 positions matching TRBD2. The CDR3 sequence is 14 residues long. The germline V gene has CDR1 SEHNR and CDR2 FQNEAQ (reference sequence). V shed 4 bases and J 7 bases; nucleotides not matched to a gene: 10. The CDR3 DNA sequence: TGTGCCAGCAGCTCAGCTCCTAGCGGCCATGAGCAGTACTTC. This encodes CASSSAPSGHEQYF.